This T cell receptor beta chain was sequenced for a study of beta chain features in type 1 diabetes. Expressed TCRB transcripts were sequenced because the isolated RNA had all been reverse transcribed beforehand. Assay used: immunoSEQ multiplex PCR; TCRdb lists only in-frame clones, some missing. The sample contains 150,000 to 190,000 clones, 10% of which appear only once. Details on this clone: Its cognate antigen is unknown. At one end the junction does not follow the germline gene, possibly because of a read error.

Whole-study findings and limits: Significant though moderate, a shortening of TCRB CDR3s appeared in all four CD4+ subsets of Type 1 diabetes patients.

CD45RO/CCR7/CD25/CD127/CD95/CD27 staining was used to isolate CD4+ naive, central memory, regulatory and stem cell-like memory cells by sorting. Specimen: central memory CD4+ T cells from blood. This sequence was found in a man aged 30 to 39 with type 1 diabetes.

The CDR3 here is CASSVTSGNGYEQYF. CDR3 coding DNA: TGTGCCAGCAGCGTAACTAGCGGGAATGGGTACGAGCAGTACTTC. V gene TRBV7-3 combines with J gene TRBJ2-7; 10 nucleotides line up with TRBD2. This CDR3 has 15 amino acids. Germline values: CDR1 SGHTA, CDR2 FQGTGA.